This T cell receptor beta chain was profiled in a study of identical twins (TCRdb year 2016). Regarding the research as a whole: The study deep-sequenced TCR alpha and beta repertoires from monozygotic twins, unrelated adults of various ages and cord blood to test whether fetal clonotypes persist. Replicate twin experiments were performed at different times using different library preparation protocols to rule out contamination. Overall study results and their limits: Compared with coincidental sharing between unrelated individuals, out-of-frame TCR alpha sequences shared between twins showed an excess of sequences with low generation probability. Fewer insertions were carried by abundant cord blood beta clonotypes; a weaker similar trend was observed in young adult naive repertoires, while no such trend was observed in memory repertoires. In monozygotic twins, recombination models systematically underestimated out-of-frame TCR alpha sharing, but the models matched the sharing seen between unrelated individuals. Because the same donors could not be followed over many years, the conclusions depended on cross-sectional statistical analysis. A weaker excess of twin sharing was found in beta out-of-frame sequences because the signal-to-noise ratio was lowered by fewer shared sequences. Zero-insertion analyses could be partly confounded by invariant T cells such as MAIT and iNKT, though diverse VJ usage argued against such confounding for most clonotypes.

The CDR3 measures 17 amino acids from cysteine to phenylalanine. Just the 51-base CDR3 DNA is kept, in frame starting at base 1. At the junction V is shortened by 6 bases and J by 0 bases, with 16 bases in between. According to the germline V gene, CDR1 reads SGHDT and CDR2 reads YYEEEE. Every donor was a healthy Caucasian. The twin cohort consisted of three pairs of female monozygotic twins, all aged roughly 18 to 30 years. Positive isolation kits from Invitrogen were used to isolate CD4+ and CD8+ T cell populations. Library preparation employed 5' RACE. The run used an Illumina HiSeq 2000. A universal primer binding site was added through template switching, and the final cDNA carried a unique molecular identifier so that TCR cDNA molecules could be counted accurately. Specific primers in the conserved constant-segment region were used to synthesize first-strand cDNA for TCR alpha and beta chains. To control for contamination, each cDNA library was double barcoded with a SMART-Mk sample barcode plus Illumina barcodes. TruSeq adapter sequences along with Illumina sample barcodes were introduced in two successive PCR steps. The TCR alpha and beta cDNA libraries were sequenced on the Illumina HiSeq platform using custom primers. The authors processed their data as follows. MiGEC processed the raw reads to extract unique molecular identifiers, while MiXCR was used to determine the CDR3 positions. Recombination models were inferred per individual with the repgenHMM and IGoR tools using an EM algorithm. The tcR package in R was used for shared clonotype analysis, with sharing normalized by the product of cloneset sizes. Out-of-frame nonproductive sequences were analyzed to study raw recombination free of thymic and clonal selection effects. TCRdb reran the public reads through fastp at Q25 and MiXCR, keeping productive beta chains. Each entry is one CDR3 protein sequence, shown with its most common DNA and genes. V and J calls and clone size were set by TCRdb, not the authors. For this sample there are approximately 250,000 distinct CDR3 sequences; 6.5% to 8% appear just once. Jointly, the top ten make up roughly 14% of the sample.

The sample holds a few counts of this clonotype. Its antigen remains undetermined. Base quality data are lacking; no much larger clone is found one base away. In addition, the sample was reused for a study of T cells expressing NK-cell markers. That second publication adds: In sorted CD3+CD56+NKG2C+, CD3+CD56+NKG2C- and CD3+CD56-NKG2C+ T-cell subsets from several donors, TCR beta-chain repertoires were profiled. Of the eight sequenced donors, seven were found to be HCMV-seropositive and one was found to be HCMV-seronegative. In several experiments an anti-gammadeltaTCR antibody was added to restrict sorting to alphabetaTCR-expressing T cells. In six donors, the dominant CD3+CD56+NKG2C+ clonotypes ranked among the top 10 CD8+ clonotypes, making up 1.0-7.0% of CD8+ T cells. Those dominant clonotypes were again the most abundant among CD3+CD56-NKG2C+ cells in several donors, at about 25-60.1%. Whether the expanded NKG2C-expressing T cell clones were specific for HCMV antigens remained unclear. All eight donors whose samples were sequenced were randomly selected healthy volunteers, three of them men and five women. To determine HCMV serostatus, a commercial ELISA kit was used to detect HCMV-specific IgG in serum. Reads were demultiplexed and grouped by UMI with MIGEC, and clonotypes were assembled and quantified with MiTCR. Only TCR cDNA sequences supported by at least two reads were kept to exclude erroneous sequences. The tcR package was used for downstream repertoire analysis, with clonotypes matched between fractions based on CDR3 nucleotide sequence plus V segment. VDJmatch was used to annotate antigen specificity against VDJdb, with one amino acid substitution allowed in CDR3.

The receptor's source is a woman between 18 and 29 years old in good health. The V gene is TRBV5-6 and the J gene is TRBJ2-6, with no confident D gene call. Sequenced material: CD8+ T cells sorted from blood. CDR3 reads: CASMSPGTLSGANVLTF. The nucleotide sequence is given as TGTGCCAGCATGAGTCCAGGCACCCTCTCTGGGGCCAACGTCCTGACTTTC.